This T cell receptor beta chain comes out of a study of CD8 T cells in Susac syndrome (dated by TCRdb to the late 2010s). Study-level background: Whether CD8+ T cell activation and differentiation in Susac syndrome was antigen driven was tested using repertoire sequencing. The paper's findings and limits, for the study overall: The study acknowledged that relatively few individuals were included in the TCR sequencing and HLA analysis.

In the case of this clonotype: It lacks a known antigen. No clone much larger than this one lies a single base away; base qualities are absent.

RNA was extracted using the RNeasy kit, and about 0.5 to 1 microgram was reverse transcribed with random hexamers. TCR beta CDR3 regions were amplified with the immunoSEQ multiplex PCR assay covering 54 Vbeta and 13 Jbeta segments. PCR amplification bias was corrected using a synthetic template baseline for primer optimization and computational correction. The paper's data handling went like this. Reads were annotated to V, D and J genes according to IMGT and were analyzed with immunoSEQ Analyzer, with only productive sequences retained. Clonality was computed as one minus Shannon entropy normalized by log2 of the number of productive unique sequences. For each patient and control, public and private clones were evaluated within the 100 most prevalent clones. Clones were defined as Susac-specific if absent from the healthy and MS cohorts, from under 1,200 published viral clones and from other ImmuneACCESS disease sequences. TCRdb reanalyzed the raw reads on its own, using fastp at Q25 for trimming and MiXCR for clone calling, and kept in-frame beta chains. Under each unique CDR3 protein, matching rows form one entry showing the most common genes and DNA. These V and J calls are TCRdb output, not the study's own analysis. The sample has 200,000 to 300,000 distinct CDR3 sequences on record, about 93% of them singletons. About 0.071% of the sample is held by the ten biggest clonotypes.

Peripheral blood CD8+ and CD4+ T cells from healthy donors, Susac syndrome patients and multiple sclerosis patients were profiled by high-throughput TCR beta sequencing. The multiple sclerosis controls were treatment-naive patients who had stable or active relapsing-remitting disease and met the revised McDonald criteria. CD8+ TEMRA cells were enriched by FACS, while bulk CD8+ and CD4+ T cells were purified by magnetic negative isolation. Blood was drawn into EDTA tubes, processed within 24 hours, and PBMCs were isolated by density gradient centrifugation. PBMCs intended for TCR sequencing were cryopreserved in liquid nitrogen and were subsequently thawed in a 37 degrees C water bath. The sorted or isolated CD4+, CD8+ and CD8+ TEMRA cells had a purity of 90% or higher. CDR1 and CDR2 (MNHEY, SVGEGT) derive from the germline V gene. Measured from the cysteine to the phenylalanine, the CDR3 is 15 residues long. The CDR3 DNA has 45 bases and is translated from base 1. Trimming costs V 7 bases and J 7 bases, and their ends lie 20 bases apart.

This clonotype was obtained from a human donor with multiple sclerosis. What was sequenced was CD4+ T cells from PBMCs. The receptor chain draws on TRBV6-2 or TRBV6-3 and TRBJ1-5; TRBD1 is perhaps the D gene, given 5 matching bases. The DNA sequence is TGTGCCAGCAAAAACGAGGTGGCAGGGACGCAGCCCCAGCATTTT. This is translated as CASKNEVAGTQPQHF.